The 4 T cell receptor beta chains presented below share a single source sample, sequenced in a study of shared clonotypes between healthy human individuals. Produced via immunoSEQ multiplex PCR; TCRdb's table is partial and in-frame only. The table shows about 2.4 million clones, with roughly 92% occurring only once. Sequenced sample: naive CD4+ T cells sorted from blood. Specified subset: CD45RA+ positively selected. The source of these receptors is a man aged 18-30 years in good health.

This chain uses TRBV19 with TRBJ1-2, with TRBD1 matching over 7 bases. The CDR3 consists of 13 residues. In germline, CDR1 is LNHDA, CDR2 SQIVND (reference sequence). V dropped 5 bases and J dropped 6; count of bases not matched to a gene: 6. CDR3 sequence reads: CASSEQGRDGYTF. DNA of the CDR3: TGTGCCAGTAGTGAACAGGGGCGGGATGGCTACACCTTC.

This chain links TRBV5-1 with TRBJ1-2; TRBD1 matches 8 bases. The CDR3 is made up of 16 amino acids. Germline lookup yields CDR1 SGHRS and CDR2 YFSETQ. J was trimmed by 5 bases and V by 0 bases; bases with no gene match: 9. This CDR3 is CASSLAAQGARYGYTF. CDR3 coding DNA: TGCGCCAGCAGCTTGGCCGCGCAGGGGGCACGGTATGGCTACACCTTC.

The chain combines TRBV29-1 with TRBJ2-3, with 9 bases identical to TRBD2. Germline V gene lookup returns CDR1 SQVTM and CDR2 ANQGSEA. The trim removed 6 bases at V and 6 bases at J, leaving 10 bases unmatched. The CDR3 runs to 14 residues. CDR3 nucleotide sequence: TGCAGCGTAGTCTGGGGACTAGCCACGGATACGCAGTATTTT. This sequence encodes CSVVWGLATDTQYF.

This rearrangement joins TRBV27 to TRBJ1-5; D is perhaps TRBD1 (6 bases). The CDR3 has 15 amino acids. The germline V gene encodes CDR1 MNHEY and CDR2 SMNVEV (reference sequence). Trimming took 2 bases from V and 2 from J, leaving 10 bases between them. The CDR3 nucleotides are TGTGCCAGCAGTTTAGGGACACTGGGCAATCAGCCCCAGCATTTT. Translating gives CASSLGTLGNQPQHF.